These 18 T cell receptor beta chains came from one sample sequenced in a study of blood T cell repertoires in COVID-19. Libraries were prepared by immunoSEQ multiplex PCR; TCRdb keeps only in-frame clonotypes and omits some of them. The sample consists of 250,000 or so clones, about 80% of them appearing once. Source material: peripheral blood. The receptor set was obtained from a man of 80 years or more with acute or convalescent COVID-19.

Written as DNA, the CDR3 is TGTGCCAGCAGCTTCCAGGGCCCACCGGGAGAGACCCAGTACTTC. This gives the protein CASSFQGPPGETQYF. This chain uses TRBV13 with TRBJ2-5; TRBD1 might be the D (5 bases). The CDR3 totals 15 residues. V was pared by 3 bases and J by 4 bases, with 15 bases between. In germline, CDR1 is PRHDT, CDR2 FYEKMQ (reference sequence). Filled out from reference TRBV13 and TRBJ2-5, the complete variable domain reads AAGVIQSPRHLIKEKRETATLKCYPIPRHDTVYWYQQGPGQDPQFLISFYEKMQSDKGSIPDRFSAQQFSDYHSELNMSSLELGDSALYFCASSFQGPPGETQYFGPGTRLLVL.

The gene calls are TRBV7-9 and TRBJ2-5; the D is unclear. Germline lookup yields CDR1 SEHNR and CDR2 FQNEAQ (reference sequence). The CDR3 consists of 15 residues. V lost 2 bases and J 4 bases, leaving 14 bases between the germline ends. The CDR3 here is CASSLRYARGETQYF. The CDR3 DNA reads TGTGCCAGCAGCTTAAGATATGCCAGAGGAGAGACCCAGTACTTC.

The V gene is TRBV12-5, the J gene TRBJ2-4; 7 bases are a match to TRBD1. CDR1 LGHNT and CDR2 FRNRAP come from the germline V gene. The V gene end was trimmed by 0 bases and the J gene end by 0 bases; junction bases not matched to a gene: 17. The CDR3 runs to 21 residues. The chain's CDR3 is CASGLVPPGQRKILAKNIQYF. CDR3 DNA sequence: TGTGCTAGTGGTTTGGTTCCTCCGGGACAGCGCAAAATTTTAGCCAAAAACATTCAGTACTTC. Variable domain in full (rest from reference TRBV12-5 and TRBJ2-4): DARVTQTPRHKVTEMGQEVTMRCQPILGHNTVFWYRQTMMQGLELLAYFRNRAPLDDSGMPKDRFSAEMPDATLATLKIQPSEPRDSAVYFCASGLVPPGQRKILAKNIQYFGAGTRLSVL.

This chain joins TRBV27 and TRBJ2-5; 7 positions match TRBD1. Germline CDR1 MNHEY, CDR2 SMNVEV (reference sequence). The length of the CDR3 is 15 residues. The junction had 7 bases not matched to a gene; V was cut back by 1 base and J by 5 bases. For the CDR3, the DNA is TGTGCCAGCAGTTTATTGTTAGGGGGCGCGGAGACCCAGTACTTC. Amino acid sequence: CASSLLLGGAETQYF.

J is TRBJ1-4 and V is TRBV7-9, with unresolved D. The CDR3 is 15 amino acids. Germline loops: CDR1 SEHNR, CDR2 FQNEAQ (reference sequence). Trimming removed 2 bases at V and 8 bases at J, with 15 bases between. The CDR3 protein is CASSLLTASREKLFF. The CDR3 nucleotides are TGTGCCAGCAGCTTATTAACGGCCTCGCGGGAAAAACTGTTTTTT.

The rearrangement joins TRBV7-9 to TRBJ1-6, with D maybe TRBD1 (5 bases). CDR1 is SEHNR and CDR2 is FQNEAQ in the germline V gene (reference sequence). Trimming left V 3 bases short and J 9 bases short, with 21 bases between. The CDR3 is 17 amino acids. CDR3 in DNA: TGTGCCAGCAGCTTCATCTCCGGGGGGAGAGGATTTTCACCCCTCCACTTT. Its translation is CASSFISGGRGFSPLHF. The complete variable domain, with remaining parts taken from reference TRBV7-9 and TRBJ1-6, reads DTGVSQNPRHKITKRGQNVTFRCDPISEHNRLYWYRQTLGQGPEFLTYFQNEAQLEKSRLLSDRFSAERPKGSFSTLEIQRTEQGDSAMYLCASSFISGGRGFSPLHFGNGTRLTVT.

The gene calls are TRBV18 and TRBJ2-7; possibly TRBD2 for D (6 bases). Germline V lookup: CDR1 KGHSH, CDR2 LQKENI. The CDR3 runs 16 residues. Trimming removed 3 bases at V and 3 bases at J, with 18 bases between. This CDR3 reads CASSPPGRPLYYEQYF. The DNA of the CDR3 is TGTGCCAGCTCACCGCCAGGGAGGCCCCTCTACTACGAGCAGTACTTC.

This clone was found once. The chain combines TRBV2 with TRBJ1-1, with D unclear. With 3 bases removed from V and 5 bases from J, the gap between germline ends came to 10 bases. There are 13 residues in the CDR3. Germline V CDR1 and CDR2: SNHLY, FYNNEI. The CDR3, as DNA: TGTGCCAGCAGTGAGAGGTGGGAGACTGAAGCTTTCTTT. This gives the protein CASSERWETEAFF.

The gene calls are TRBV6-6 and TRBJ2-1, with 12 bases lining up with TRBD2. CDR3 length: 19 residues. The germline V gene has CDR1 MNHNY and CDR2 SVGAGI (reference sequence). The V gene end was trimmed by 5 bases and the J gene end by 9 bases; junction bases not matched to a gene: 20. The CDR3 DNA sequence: TGTGCCAGCAGTCCTCGTAGACTAGCGGGAGTAGAATTAAAAAGTGAGCAGTTCTTC. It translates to CASSPRRLAGVELKSEQFF.

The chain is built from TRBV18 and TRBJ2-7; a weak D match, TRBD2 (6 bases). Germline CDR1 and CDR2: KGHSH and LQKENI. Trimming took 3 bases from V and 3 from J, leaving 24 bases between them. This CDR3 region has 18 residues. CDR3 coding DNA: TGTGCCAGCTCACCCCGCCAGACCCGGGGGTCCGGGGACTACGAGCAGTACTTC. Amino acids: CASSPRQTRGSGDYEQYF.

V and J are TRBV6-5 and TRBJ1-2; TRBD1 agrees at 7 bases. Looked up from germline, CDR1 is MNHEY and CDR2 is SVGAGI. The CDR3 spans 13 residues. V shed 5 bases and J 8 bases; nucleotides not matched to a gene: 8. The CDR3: CASSLTGDGGYTF. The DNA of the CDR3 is TGTGCCAGCAGTCTAACAGGGGATGGGGGCTACACCTTC.

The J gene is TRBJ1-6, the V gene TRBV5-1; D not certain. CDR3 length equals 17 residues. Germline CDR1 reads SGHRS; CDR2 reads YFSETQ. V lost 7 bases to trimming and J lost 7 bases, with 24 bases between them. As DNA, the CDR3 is TGCGCCAGCTGCCCCAAGCTTACCAGCGCGACGAATTCACCCCTCCACTTT. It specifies CASCPKLTSATNSPLHF.

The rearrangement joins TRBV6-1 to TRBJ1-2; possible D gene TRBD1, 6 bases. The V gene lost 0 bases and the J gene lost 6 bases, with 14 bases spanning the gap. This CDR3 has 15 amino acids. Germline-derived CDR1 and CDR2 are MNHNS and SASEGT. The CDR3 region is CASSEAGRGMNGYTF. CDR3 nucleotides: TGTGCCAGCAGTGAAGCCGGCAGGGGCATGAATGGCTACACCTTC.

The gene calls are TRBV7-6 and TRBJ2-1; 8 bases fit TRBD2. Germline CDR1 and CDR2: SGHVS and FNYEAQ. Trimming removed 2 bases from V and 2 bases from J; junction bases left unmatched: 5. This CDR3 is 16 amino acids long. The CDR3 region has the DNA TGTGCCAGCAGCTTAAGCGGGAGACTCGCCTACAATGAGCAGTTCTTC. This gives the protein CASSLSGRLAYNEQFF.

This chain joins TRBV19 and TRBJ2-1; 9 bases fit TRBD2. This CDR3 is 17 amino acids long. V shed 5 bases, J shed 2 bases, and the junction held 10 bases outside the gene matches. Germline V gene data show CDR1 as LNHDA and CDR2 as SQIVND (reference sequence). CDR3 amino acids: CASSPNLAGGAYNEQFF. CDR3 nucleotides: TGTGCCAGTAGTCCTAACCTGGCGGGGGGGGCCTACAATGAGCAGTTCTTC.

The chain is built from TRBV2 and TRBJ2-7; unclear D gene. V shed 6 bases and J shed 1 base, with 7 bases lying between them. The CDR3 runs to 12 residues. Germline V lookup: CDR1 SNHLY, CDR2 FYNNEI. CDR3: CASRWQSYEQYF. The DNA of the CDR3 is TGTGCCAGCAGGTGGCAATCCTACGAGCAGTACTTC.

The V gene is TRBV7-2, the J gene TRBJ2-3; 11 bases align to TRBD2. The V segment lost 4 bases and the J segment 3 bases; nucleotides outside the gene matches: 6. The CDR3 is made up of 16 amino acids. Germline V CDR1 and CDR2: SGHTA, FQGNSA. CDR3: CASSSRLAGNTDTQYF. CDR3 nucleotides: TGTGCCAGCAGCTCCCGACTAGCGGGGAATACAGATACGCAGTATTTT.

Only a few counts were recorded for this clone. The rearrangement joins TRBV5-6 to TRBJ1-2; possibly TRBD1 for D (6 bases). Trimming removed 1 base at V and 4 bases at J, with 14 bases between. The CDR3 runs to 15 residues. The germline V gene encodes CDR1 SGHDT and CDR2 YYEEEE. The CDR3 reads CASSLRAGTIYGYTF. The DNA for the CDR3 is TGTGCCAGCAGCTTGAGGGCAGGGACAATCTATGGCTACACCTTC.